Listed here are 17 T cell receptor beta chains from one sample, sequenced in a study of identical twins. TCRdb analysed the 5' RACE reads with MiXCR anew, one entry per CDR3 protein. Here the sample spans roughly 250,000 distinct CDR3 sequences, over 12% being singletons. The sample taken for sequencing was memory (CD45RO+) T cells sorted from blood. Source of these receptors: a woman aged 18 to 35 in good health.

The CDR3: CASSYGILGYSSYEQYF. CDR3 sequence (DNA): TGTGCCAGCAGTTACGGGATCTTAGGATACAGCTCCTACGAGCAGTACTTC. The chain recombines TRBV6-5 with TRBJ2-7; D is unclear. CDR1 and CDR2 (germline): MNHEY, SVGAGI. The V and J ends lost 2 bases and 0 bases respectively, with 17 bases between them. This CDR3 has 17 amino acids.

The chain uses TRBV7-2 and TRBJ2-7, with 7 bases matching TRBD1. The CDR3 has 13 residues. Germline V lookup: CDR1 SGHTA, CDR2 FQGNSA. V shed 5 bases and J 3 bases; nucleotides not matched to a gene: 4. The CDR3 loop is CASSQRQGYEQYF. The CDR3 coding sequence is TGTGCCAGCAGCCAGAGACAGGGCTACGAGCAGTACTTC.

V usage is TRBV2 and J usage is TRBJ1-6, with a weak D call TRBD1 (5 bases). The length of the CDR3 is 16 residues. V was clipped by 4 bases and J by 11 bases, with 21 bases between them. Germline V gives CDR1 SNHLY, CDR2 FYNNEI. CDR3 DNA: TGTGCCAGCAGTGGGGAATCGGGACTCCAATTTACACCCCTCCACTTT. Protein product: CASSGESGLQFTPLHF.

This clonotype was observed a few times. DNA for the CDR3: TGCGCCAGCAGTGAGGATAGCGGACCAGATACGCAGTATTTT. Translating gives CASSEDSGPDTQYF. This chain links TRBV10-1 with TRBJ2-3, with D possibly TRBD2 on 6 matching bases. V lost 2 bases and J lost 4, with 10 bases in between. Per the germline V gene, CDR1 is WNHNN and CDR2 is SYGVQD (reference sequence). The CDR3 sequence is 14 residues long.

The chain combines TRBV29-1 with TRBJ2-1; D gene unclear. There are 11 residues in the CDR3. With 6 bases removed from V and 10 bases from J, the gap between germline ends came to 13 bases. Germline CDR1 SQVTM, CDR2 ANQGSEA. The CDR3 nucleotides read TGCAGCGTACCGCAAGTCTACGAGCAGTTCTTC. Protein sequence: CSVPQVYEQFF.

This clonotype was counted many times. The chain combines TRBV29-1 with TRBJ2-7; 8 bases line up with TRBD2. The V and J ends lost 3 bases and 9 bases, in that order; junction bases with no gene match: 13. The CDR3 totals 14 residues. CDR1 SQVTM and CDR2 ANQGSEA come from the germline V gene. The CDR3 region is CSVDVGTSGSGQYF. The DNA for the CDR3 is TGCAGCGTTGATGTAGGGACTAGTGGCAGCGGGCAGTACTTC.

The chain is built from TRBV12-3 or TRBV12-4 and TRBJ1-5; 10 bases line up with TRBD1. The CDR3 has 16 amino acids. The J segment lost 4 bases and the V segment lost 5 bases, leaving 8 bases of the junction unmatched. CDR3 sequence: CASSPRQGAGNQPQHF. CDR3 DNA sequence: TGTGCCAGCAGTCCGCGACAGGGGGCTGGAAATCAGCCCCAGCATTTT.

The CDR3 DNA reads as TGTGCCAGCAGCTTCGGGACAGGAGACTTATACGAGCAGTACTTC. This encodes CASSFGTGDLYEQYF. The chain links TRBV7-9 to TRBJ2-7; 8 nucleotides agree with TRBD1. Germline V gene data show CDR1 as SEHNR and CDR2 as FQNEAQ (reference sequence). The CDR3 loop spans 15 amino acids. The V and J ends lost 3 bases and 4 bases, in that order; junction bases with no gene match: 8.

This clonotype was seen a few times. CDR3 DNA sequence: TGTGCCATCGGCCGACAGGGCAACAACCAGCAGTTCTTC. It specifies CAIGRQGNNQQFF. The chain uses TRBV6-1 and TRBJ2-1, with 7 bases lining up with TRBD1. The CDR3 has 13 residues. V gave up 10 bases and J gave up 11 bases; unmatched junction bases: 14. Germline V gene data show CDR1 as MNHNS and CDR2 as SASEGT.

CDR3 amino acids: CASSHTPSDEQYF. CDR3 in DNA: TGTGCCAGCAGCCATACTCCTAGCGACGAGCAGTACTTC. This chain uses TRBV7-6 with TRBJ2-7; D might be TRBD2 (6 bases). The V gene lost 5 bases and the J gene lost 5 bases, with 13 bases spanning the gap. CDR1 SGHVS and CDR2 FNYEAQ come from the germline V gene. The CDR3 has 13 amino acids.

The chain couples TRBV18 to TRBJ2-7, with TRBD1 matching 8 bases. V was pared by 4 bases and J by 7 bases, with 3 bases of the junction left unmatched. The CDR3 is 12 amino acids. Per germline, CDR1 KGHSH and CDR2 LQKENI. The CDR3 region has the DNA TGTGCCAGCTCACGGACAGGGAAGGAGCAGTACTTC. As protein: CASSRTGKEQYF.

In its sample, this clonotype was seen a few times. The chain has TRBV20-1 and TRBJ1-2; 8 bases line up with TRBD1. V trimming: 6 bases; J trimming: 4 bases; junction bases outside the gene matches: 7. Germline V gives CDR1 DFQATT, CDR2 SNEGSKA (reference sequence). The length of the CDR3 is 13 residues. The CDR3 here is CSAPGQGTYGYTF. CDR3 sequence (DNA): TGCAGTGCACCTGGACAGGGAACCTATGGCTACACCTTC.

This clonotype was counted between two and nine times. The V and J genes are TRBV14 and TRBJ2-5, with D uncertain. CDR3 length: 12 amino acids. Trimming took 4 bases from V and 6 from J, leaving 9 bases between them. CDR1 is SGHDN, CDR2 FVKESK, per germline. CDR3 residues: CASSRSRKTQYF. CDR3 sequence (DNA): TGTGCCAGCAGCCGTAGCCGAAAGACCCAGTACTTC.

The DNA for the CDR3 is TGCAGTGCTGGGTTTTCTGGGGACGAAAAACTGTTTTTT. It codes for CSAGFSGDEKLFF. The chain links TRBV20-1 to TRBJ1-4, with D possibly matching TRBD1 (5 bases). V dropped 5 bases and J dropped 8 bases, with 15 bases sitting between them. The CDR3 is made up of 13 amino acids. Germline loops: CDR1 DFQATT, CDR2 SNEGSKA (reference sequence).

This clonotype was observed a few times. CDR3 DNA: TGTGCCAGCAGCACCCGTGTGGGACTAGCGGACAAGAACACCGGGGAGCTGTTTTTT. Amino acid sequence: CASSTRVGLADKNTGELFF. This rearrangement joins TRBV11-1 to TRBJ2-2, with 11 bases identical to TRBD2. V gave up 5 bases and J gave up 1 base; unmatched junction bases: 12. The CDR3 runs 19 residues. Germline V gene data show CDR1 as SGHAT and CDR2 as FQDESV (reference sequence).

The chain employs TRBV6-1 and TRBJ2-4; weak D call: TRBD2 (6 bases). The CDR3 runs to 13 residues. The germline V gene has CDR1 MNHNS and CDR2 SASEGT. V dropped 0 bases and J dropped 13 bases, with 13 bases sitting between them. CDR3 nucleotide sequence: TGTGCCAGCAGTGAAGCGGATAGGGGACTCCAGTACTTC. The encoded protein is CASSEADRGLQYF.

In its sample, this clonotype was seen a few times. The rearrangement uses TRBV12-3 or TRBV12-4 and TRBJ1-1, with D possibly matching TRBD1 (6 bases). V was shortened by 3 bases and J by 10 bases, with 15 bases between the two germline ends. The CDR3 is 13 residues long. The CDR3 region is CASSLNSGAAAFF. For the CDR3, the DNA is TGTGCCAGCAGTTTGAACTCAGGGGCGGCAGCTTTCTTT.